Each of the 12 T cell receptor beta chains below was sequenced from the same sample in a study of T cells in Graves' hyperthyroidism and ophthalmopathy. It was RNA transcripts that yielded the amplified TCR beta CDR3 regions. First-round RT-PCR of the TCR CDR3 relied on the HTBI primer set. TCRdb passed the multiplex PCR reads through MiXCR, listing each CDR3 protein once. The data show approximately 400,000 distinct CDR3 sequences, roughly 25% seen once. Sequenced material: blood. The receptors here all came from a man aged 50 to 59 with Graves' hyperthyroidism.

This clonotype was recorded a few times. In DNA form, the CDR3 reads TGCAGTGCCGCGACCTGGGATACGCAGTATTTT. It yields the protein CSAATWDTQYF. V and J are TRBV20-1 and TRBJ2-3; unclear D gene. V gave up 6 bases and J gave up 6 bases, with 10 bases separating them. Looked up from germline, CDR1 is DFQATT and CDR2 is SNEGSKA (reference sequence). The CDR3 contains 11 residues.

This clonotype was observed a handful of times. This chain connects TRBV11-3 to TRBJ2-7; weak D call: TRBD2 (5 bases). Germline loops: CDR1 SGHNT, CDR2 YENEEA. V was clipped by 5 bases and J by 3 bases, with 14 bases between them. This CDR3 comprises 14 residues. Written as DNA, the CDR3 is TGTGCCAGCAGCCAAGTCTCCGGGGACTACGAGCAGTACTTC. Its translation: CASSQVSGDYEQYF.

CDR3: CASSYQREFHEQFF. The CDR3 DNA is TGTGCCAGCAGCTACCAGCGGGAGTTTCATGAGCAGTTCTTC. The J gene is TRBJ2-1, the V gene TRBV5-5, with 8 nucleotides matching TRBD2. The CDR3 contains 14 residues. CDR1 and CDR2 (germline): SGHKS, YYEKEE (reference sequence). V shed 3 bases, J shed 8 bases, and the junction held 7 bases outside the gene matches.

This chain joins TRBV12-5 and TRBJ2-2; 10 nucleotides agree with TRBD2. This CDR3 has 17 residues. CDR1 is LGHNT, CDR2 FRNRAP, per germline. The ends lost 4 bases at V and 1 base at J; junction bases unmatched: 6. CDR3 DNA sequence: TGTGCTAGTGGTTCCCTTTTAGCGGGAGGGAACACCGGGGAGCTGTTTTTT. The encoded protein is CASGSLLAGGNTGELFF.

This clonotype was counted many times. The V and J genes are TRBV11-2 and TRBJ2-7; D is possibly TRBD2 (6 bases). CDR3 length equals 13 residues. Trimming pared 7 bases from V and 2 bases from J, leaving 12 bases between. Looked up from germline, CDR1 is SGHAT and CDR2 is FQNNGV. CDR3 sequence (DNA): TGTGCCAGCACCCCCGGCGGGACCTACGAGCAGTACTTC. Protein sequence: CASTPGGTYEQYF.

Many counts were recorded for this clonotype. The J gene is TRBJ2-5, the V gene TRBV2; 12 bases map to TRBD1. The length of the CDR3 is 15 residues. Trimming at V came to 6 bases and at J to 7 bases, leaving 9 bases not matched to a gene. Germline V gene sequence: CDR1 SNHLY, CDR2 FYNNEI. CDR3 DNA: TGTGCCAGCAGCCTCCGGGACAGGGGGCGCGGGACCCAGTACTTC. Residues: CASSLRDRGRGTQYF.

The CDR3 DNA sequence: TGTGCCAGCAGTTTGTCTAGCGGGGACTTGGGGAAGACCCAGTACTTC. Translating gives CASSLSSGDLGKTQYF. The rearrangement joins TRBV12-3 or TRBV12-4 to TRBJ2-5; 9 bases are a match to TRBD2. This CDR3 is 16 amino acids long. The ends lost 3 bases at V and 6 bases at J; junction bases unmatched: 11.

This clonotype turned up a few times. J is TRBJ2-3 and V is TRBV10-3; 13 bases agree with TRBD2. J lost 5 bases, V lost 5 bases, and 7 bases had no gene match. Germline loops: CDR1 ENHRY, CDR2 SYGVKD. The CDR3 is 16 residues long. CDR3 nucleotides: TGTGCCATCAGTTCAACCGGGACTAGCGGGAAAGATACGCAGTATTTT. Translating gives CAISSTGTSGKDTQYF.

This clonotype was counted many times. The chain links TRBV29-1 to TRBJ1-1; TRBD1 matches 9 bases. Germline V gene data show CDR1 as SQVTM and CDR2 as ANQGSEA. This CDR3 is 13 amino acids long. After removal of 4 bases from V and 7 bases from J, the junction contained 7 bases not matched to a gene. The CDR3 protein is CSVGGQGVGEAFF. CDR3 DNA sequence: TGCAGCGTTGGGGGACAGGGTGTGGGTGAAGCTTTCTTT.

The chain employs TRBV5-1 and TRBJ2-4; a weak D match, TRBD1 (7 bases). V was clipped by 7 bases and J by 0 bases, with 14 bases between them. Germline V gene sequence: CDR1 SGHRS, CDR2 YFSETQ. This CDR3 has 15 residues. The CDR3 DNA sequence: TGCGCCAGCCGCCCGGGGGACAGAGCCAAAAACATTCAGTACTTC. It translates to CASRPGDRAKNIQYF.

This rearrangement joins TRBV7-9 to TRBJ2-7, with 7 nucleotides matching TRBD2. The CDR3 consists of 14 residues. CDR1 is SEHNR and CDR2 is FQNEAQ in the germline V gene (reference sequence). The V and J ends lost 6 bases and 7 bases, in that order; junction bases with no gene match: 12. DNA of the CDR3: TGTGCCAGCAGTTTGGCGGGAGTTTCTGGTGAGCAGTACTTC. Protein product: CASSLAGVSGEQYF.

The chain has TRBV6-1 and TRBJ2-7, with 10 bases fitting TRBD1. The CDR3 is 15 residues long. V shed 6 bases, J shed 2 bases, and the junction held 7 bases outside the gene matches. CDR1 is MNHNS and CDR2 is SASEGT in the germline V gene. The CDR3 spells CASSRGTGVTYEQYF. The CDR3 coding sequence is TGTGCCAGCAGCAGGGGGACAGGGGTAACCTACGAGCAGTACTTC.